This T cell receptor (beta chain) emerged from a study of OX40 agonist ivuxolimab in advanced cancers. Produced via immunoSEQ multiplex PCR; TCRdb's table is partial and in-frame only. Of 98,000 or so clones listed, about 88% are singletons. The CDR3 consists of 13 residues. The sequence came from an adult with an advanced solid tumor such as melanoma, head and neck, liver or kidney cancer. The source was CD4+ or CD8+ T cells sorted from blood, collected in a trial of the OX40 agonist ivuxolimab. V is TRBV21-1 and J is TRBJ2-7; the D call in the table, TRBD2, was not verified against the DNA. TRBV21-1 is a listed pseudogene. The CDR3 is CASSQGGVYEQYF. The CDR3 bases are TGTGCCAGCAGCCAAGGAGGTGTCTACGAGCAGTACTTC.